The present TCR beta chain was sequenced within a study of tumor and adjacent non-tumor tissue in lung cancer. On this clonotype: The junction and the germline gene differ at one end; a read error may be behind it.

A modified ARM-PCR protocol with three rounds of nested PCR amplified TCRbeta. TCRdb passed the multiplex PCR reads through MiXCR, listing each CDR3 protein once. The sample has about 85,000 distinct CDR3 sequences, roughly 62% seen once. No cell sorting was done before RNA was extracted from the tissue. Newly diagnosed lung cancer patients had thoracic surgery in China, August–late 2014, without prior chemotherapy. The CDR3 spans 15 residues. Looked up from germline, CDR1 is MDHEN and CDR2 is SYDVKM. The rearrangement links TRBV28 to TRBJ2-2; TRBD2 agrees at 8 bases. Sequencing used lung tumor tissue. This sequence was found in a man aged 65-85 years with non-small cell lung cancer. This CDR3 reads CASNAPGLGSGELFF. The DNA for the CDR3 is TGTGCCAGCAACGCCCCGGGACTAGGATCCGGGGAGCTATTTTTT.